The clone carrying this TCR beta chain was found once. Its target is not known. V was pared by 5 bases and J by 6 bases, with 12 bases of the junction left unmatched. The germline V gene has CDR1 MGHDK and CDR2 SYGVNS. The CDR3 has 16 amino acids. This sample is drawn from a study of T cell clonotyping in hematopoietic cell transplantation. Study-wide findings and caveats: Few recipient clonotypes overlapped donors; over 95% were de novo at given depth. Recipient TCR diversity dropped after transplant; expanded clonotypes rose from day 30 to 180.

Produced via immunoSEQ multiplex PCR; TCRdb's table is partial and in-frame only. The sample contains nearly 70,000 clones, around 94% of which appear only once. The chain combines TRBV25-1 with TRBJ2-1; 8 bases agree with TRBD2. The sequence was collected from a man between 45 and 60 years old in good health. Some clones in this sample may be carry-over from other donors' samples. Sequencing used peripheral blood mononuclear cells. CDR3 region: CASSMAGLAGLNEQFF. CDR3 nucleotide sequence: TGTGCCAGCAGTATGGCCGGACTAGCAGGCCTCAATGAGCAGTTCTTC.